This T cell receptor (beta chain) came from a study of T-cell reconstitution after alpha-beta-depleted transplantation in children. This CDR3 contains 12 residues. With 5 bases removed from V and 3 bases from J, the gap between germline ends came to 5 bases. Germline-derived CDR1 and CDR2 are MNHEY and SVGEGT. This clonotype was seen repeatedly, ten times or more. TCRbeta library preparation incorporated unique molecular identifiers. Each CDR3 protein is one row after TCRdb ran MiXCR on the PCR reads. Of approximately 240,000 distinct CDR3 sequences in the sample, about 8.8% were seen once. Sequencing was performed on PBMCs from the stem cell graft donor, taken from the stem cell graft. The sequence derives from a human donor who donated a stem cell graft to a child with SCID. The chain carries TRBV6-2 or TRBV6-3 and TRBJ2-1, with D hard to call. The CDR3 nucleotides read TGTGCCAGCAGTGAATACTACAATGAGCAGTTCTTC. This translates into CASSEYYNEQFF.